The 32 T cell receptor beta chains below were found in one sample sequenced in a study of blood T cell repertoires in COVID-19. The assay was immunoSEQ multiplex PCR, and TCRdb's table has in-frame clones only and misses some. The sample lists 300,000 to 350,000 clones; roughly 85% were seen once. Sequenced: PBMCs or T cells enriched from blood (not recorded which). Every receptor here comes from a man aged 30-40 years who had recovered from COVID-19.

V is TRBV5-4 and J is TRBJ2-4; D is unclear. The V end lost 4 bases, the J end lost 2 bases, and 16 bases lay between the germline ends. The CDR3 spans 16 residues. Germline lookup yields CDR1 SGHNT and CDR2 YYREEE (reference sequence). The CDR3 loop is CASSPSPIVTKNIQYF. The CDR3 nucleotides are TGTGCCAGCAGCCCCTCTCCTATCGTAACCAAAAACATTCAGTACTTC.

This clone was seen a handful of times. V and J are TRBV12-5 and TRBJ2-7; D remains ambiguous. Trimming cost V 1 base and J 4 bases, with 11 bases left between them. Germline CDR1 LGHNT, CDR2 FRNRAP. This CDR3 is built from 14 residues. In DNA, the CDR3 is TGTGCTAGTGGTTTGGGGGCAGACAAATACGAGCAGTACTTC. Translated, it gives CASGLGADKYEQYF. The whole variable domain, filled in from reference TRBV12-5 and TRBJ2-7, reads DARVTQTPRHKVTEMGQEVTMRCQPILGHNTVFWYRQTMMQGLELLAYFRNRAPLDDSGMPKDRFSAEMPDATLATLKIQPSEPRDSAVYFCASGLGADKYEQYFGPGTRLTVT.

The gene calls are TRBV9 and TRBJ1-4; the D gene is possibly TRBD1 (5 bases). Germline CDR1 reads SGDLS; CDR2 reads YYNGEE. The CDR3 totals 15 residues. V was clipped by 2 bases and J by 3 bases, with 11 bases between them. The CDR3 is CASSVGTPSNEKLFF. CDR3 coding DNA: TGTGCCAGCAGCGTGGGGACTCCCTCTAATGAAAAACTGTTTTTT.

This rearrangement joins TRBV6-2 or TRBV6-3 to TRBJ2-2; 8 bases align to TRBD1. Trimming at V came to 2 bases and at J to 1 base, leaving 6 bases not matched to a gene. The V gene's germline CDR1 is MNHEY and CDR2 SVGEGT. This CDR3 is built from 17 residues. CDR3: CASSYTSGTGNTGELFF. The CDR3 coding sequence is TGTGCCAGCAGTTACACCTCCGGGACAGGGAACACCGGGGAGCTGTTTTTT.

In its sample, this clone was seen once. The CDR3 loop is CASSPANLPGEKLFF. For the CDR3, the DNA is TGTGCCAGCTCCCCGGCAAATCTCCCCGGGGAAAAACTGTTTTTT. The chain has TRBV18 and TRBJ1-4; no firm D call. V was clipped by 6 bases and J by 8 bases, with 19 bases between them. Looked up from germline, CDR1 is KGHSH and CDR2 is LQKENI. The CDR3 runs 15 residues.

This sequence joins TRBV9 and TRBJ1-2; maybe TRBD1 (6 bases). The germline V gene has CDR1 SGDLS and CDR2 YYNGEE. The V and J ends lost 0 bases and 2 bases respectively, with 14 bases between them. The CDR3 length is 16 residues. The CDR3 reads CASSVGGHNPNYGYTF. Here the CDR3 DNA reads TGTGCCAGCAGCGTAGGGGGACACAACCCGAACTATGGCTACACCTTC.

V gene TRBV6-1 combines with J gene TRBJ2-5; the match to TRBD2 covers 7 bases. The CDR3 extends over 16 amino acids. With V trimmed by 2 bases and J by 5 bases, 11 bases remained unmatched. Germline V gene sequence: CDR1 MNHNS, CDR2 SASEGT. The CDR3 loop is CASSEYPGLPWETQYF. The CDR3 bases are TGTGCCAGCAGTGAATACCCGGGACTACCCTGGGAGACCCAGTACTTC.

V is TRBV18 and J is TRBJ1-1; D is uncertain. The V and J ends lost 1 base and 1 base respectively, with 7 bases between them. This CDR3 spans 14 amino acids. Germline CDR1 KGHSH, CDR2 LQKENI. CDR3 sequence: CASSPLRGNTEAFF. CDR3 sequence (DNA): TGTGCCAGCTCACCACTACGGGGGAACACTGAAGCTTTCTTT.

The chain combines TRBV11-2 with TRBJ1-1; D not certain. V was shortened by 2 bases and J by 1 base, with 20 bases between the two germline ends. Germline V CDR1 and CDR2: SGHAT, FQNNGV. The CDR3 runs 18 residues. DNA of the CDR3: TGTGCCAGCAGCTTATATAGCCTTTCTAATTTGCAGAACACTGAAGCTTTCTTT. Amino acids: CASSLYSLSNLQNTEAFF.

This rearrangement joins TRBV10-1 to TRBJ2-1, with a possible D match to TRBD2 (6 bases). The germline V and J ends were trimmed by 7 bases and 0 bases, with 13 bases remaining between them. The CDR3 is 15 amino acids. Germline loops: CDR1 WNHNN, CDR2 SYGVQD (reference sequence). The CDR3 DNA reads TGCGCCAGCACTAGGACTATAAGCTCCTACAATGAGCAGTTCTTC. Its protein product is CASTRTISSYNEQFF.

The CDR3 region is CASITGGLETQYF. CDR3 nucleotide sequence: TGTGCCAGCATTACGGGGGGGTTGGAGACCCAGTACTTC. The V call is TRBV5-6, the J call TRBJ2-5, with 8 bases fitting TRBD2. This CDR3 is 13 amino acids long. CDR1 is SGHDT, CDR2 YYEEEE, per germline. Trimming at V came to 6 bases and at J to 5 bases, leaving 6 bases not matched to a gene. Using reference TRBV5-6 and TRBJ2-5 for the parts outside the CDR3, the full variable domain is DAGVTQSPTHLIKTRGQQVTLRCSPKSGHDTVSWYQQALGQGPQFIFQYYEEEERQRGNFPDRFSGHQFPNYSSELNVNALLLGDSALYLCASITGGLETQYFGPGTRLLVL.

The chain carries TRBV9 and TRBJ2-3; no firm D call. The CDR3 consists of 13 residues. V dropped 3 bases and J dropped 0 bases, with 5 bases sitting between them. Per the germline V gene, CDR1 is SGDLS and CDR2 is YYNGEE. CDR3 in amino acids: CASSAESTDTQYF. The CDR3 bases are TGTGCCAGCAGCGCAGAAAGCACAGATACGCAGTATTTT.

V gene TRBV7-2 combines with J gene TRBJ2-3, with D maybe TRBD2 (5 bases). CDR1 and CDR2 from the germline V gene are SGHTA and FQGNSA. This CDR3 is built from 15 residues. Trimming left V 6 bases short and J 6 bases short, with 19 bases between. CDR3 bases: TGTGCCAGCAGTGCGGCGAGCGGCGGTTGGGATACGCAGTATTTT. It is translated as CASSAASGGWDTQYF.

The chain recombines TRBV3-1 (or the pseudogene TRBV3-2) with TRBJ2-3; the match to TRBD2 covers 9 bases. CDR3 size: 14 residues. Germline-derived CDR1 and CDR2 are LGHDT and YNNKEL (reference sequence). The junction had 8 bases not matched to a gene; V was cut back by 4 bases and J by 9 bases. DNA of the CDR3: TGTGCCAGCAGCCGAGAACCTAGCGGGGTCACGCAGTATTTT. It codes for CASSREPSGVTQYF.

The chain joins TRBV30 to TRBJ1-5; possibly TRBD1 for D (6 bases). Germline CDR1 GTSNPN, CDR2 SVGIG (reference sequence). V lost 3 bases and J lost 2, with 17 bases in between. CDR3 length: 16 residues. CDR3 region: CAWSPRGGGGNQPQHF. The DNA for the CDR3 is TGTGCCTGGAGCCCGAGGGGAGGGGGAGGCAATCAGCCCCAGCATTTT. Full variable domain (missing parts from reference TRBV30 and TRBJ1-5): SQTIHQWPATLVQPVGSPLSLECTVEGTSNPNLYWYRQAAGRGLQLLFYSVGIGQISSEVPQNLSASRPQDRQFILSSKKLLLSDSGFYLCAWSPRGGGGNQPQHFGDGTRLSIL.

The genes are TRBV9 and TRBJ2-2; D not resolved. The V and J ends lost 0 bases and 0 bases respectively, with 6 bases between them. The CDR3 contains 15 residues. Germline V CDR1 and CDR2: SGDLS, YYNGEE. CDR3 residues: CASSVDPANTGELFF. The CDR3, as DNA: TGTGCCAGCAGCGTAGACCCGGCGAACACCGGGGAGCTGTTTTTT.

This chain links TRBV29-1 with TRBJ2-2, with 7 bases identical to TRBD2. V lost 3 bases to trimming and J lost 6 bases; unmatched junction nucleotides: 4. This CDR3 has 13 amino acids. From germline, CDR1 is SQVTM and CDR2 ANQGSEA. The CDR3 loop reads CSVDLRESGELFF. The CDR3 DNA is TGCAGCGTTGACCTGCGGGAGTCCGGGGAGCTGTTTTTT.

The rearrangement uses TRBV4-3 and TRBJ1-2; no clear D gene. Germline-derived CDR1 and CDR2 are LGHNA and YSLEER. With 1 base removed from V and 4 bases from J, the gap between germline ends came to 19 bases. The CDR3 is made up of 17 amino acids. CDR3 in DNA: TGCGCCAGCAGCCAAGTCTTAATCGAGGGAAATGGCTATGGCTACACCTTC. It encodes CASSQVLIEGNGYGYTF.

The chain combines TRBV5-1 with TRBJ2-7, with 10 nucleotides matching TRBD1. Germline loops: CDR1 SGHRS, CDR2 YFSETQ. The CDR3 has 14 amino acids. J lost 7 bases, V lost 4 bases, and 8 bases had no gene match. The CDR3: CASSLRQGAGEQYF. The CDR3 coding sequence is TGCGCCAGCAGCCTAAGACAGGGGGCGGGGGAGCAGTACTTC. The full variable domain, its missing parts supplied by reference TRBV5-1 and TRBJ2-7, is KAGVTQTPRYLIKTRGQQVTLSCSPISGHRSVSWYQQTPGQGLQFLFEYFSETQRNKGNFPGRFSGRQFSNSRSEMNVSTLELGDSALYLCASSLRQGAGEQYFGPGTRLTVT.

The DNA for the CDR3 is TGTGCCAGCAAGGATTTCAAGGGGGCCGCCACAGATACGCAGTATTTT. This sequence encodes CASKDFKGAATDTQYF. V gene TRBV27 combines with J gene TRBJ2-3; 7 bases align to TRBD1. The CDR3 extends over 16 amino acids. Trimming at V came to 7 bases and at J to 2 bases, leaving 12 bases not matched to a gene. In germline, CDR1 is MNHEY, CDR2 SMNVEV (reference sequence).

The J gene is TRBJ1-2, the V gene TRBV4-1; 8 bases are a match to TRBD1. J lost 3 bases, V lost 3 bases, and 6 bases had no gene match. Germline V CDR1 and CDR2: MGHRA, YSYEKL. There are 15 residues in the CDR3. The CDR3 DNA follows: TGCGCCAGCAGCCAGGGACAGGCGGGGTACTATGGCTACACCTTC. It encodes CASSQGQAGYYGYTF.

The V gene is TRBV7-6, the J gene TRBJ2-3, with 8 bases fitting TRBD2. V lost 1 base and J lost 2; bases outside the gene matches: 5. The V gene's germline CDR1 is SGHVS and CDR2 FNYEAQ. CDR3 length equals 16 residues. This CDR3 reads CASSLGPGGTTDTQYF. The CDR3 DNA follows: TGTGCCAGCAGCTTAGGGCCGGGGGGGACCACAGATACGCAGTATTTT.

This chain connects TRBV13 to TRBJ1-2; D is unresolved. The CDR3 consists of 12 residues. V lost 0 bases and J lost 8, with 7 bases in between. Per the germline V gene, CDR1 is PRHDT and CDR2 is FYEKMQ (reference sequence). This CDR3 is CASSLGESGYTF. CDR3 bases: TGTGCCAGCAGCTTAGGTGAGAGCGGCTACACCTTC.

The rearrangement uses TRBV20-1 and TRBJ2-1; the D is unclear. With 7 bases removed from V and 5 bases from J, the gap between germline ends came to 9 bases. CDR3 length equals 11 residues. Germline V gene data show CDR1 as DFQATT and CDR2 as SNEGSKA (reference sequence). DNA for the CDR3: TGCAGTGTTTACAGAAACAATGAGCAGTTCTTC. It is translated as CSVYRNNEQFF.

The chain is built from TRBV19 and TRBJ1-1; D not resolved. This CDR3 comprises 13 residues. Trimming took 5 bases from V and 1 from J, leaving 8 bases between them. In germline, CDR1 is LNHDA, CDR2 SQIVND (reference sequence). CDR3 bases: TGTGCCAGTAGTTGGCAGAAGAACACTGAAGCTTTCTTT. Its translation: CASSWQKNTEAFF.

V and J are TRBV11-3 and TRBJ2-3; D not certain. Trimming removed 1 base at V and 0 bases at J, with 8 bases between. The CDR3 spans 15 residues. Germline loops: CDR1 SGHNT, CDR2 YENEEA. In DNA, the CDR3 is TGTGCCAGCAGCTTAGTCCGAGGTAGCACAGATACGCAGTATTTT. Residues: CASSLVRGSTDTQYF.

This chain connects TRBV6-5 to TRBJ1-2; 7 nucleotides line up with TRBD1. V trimming: 6 bases; J trimming: 4 bases; junction bases outside the gene matches: 5. From germline, CDR1 is MNHEY and CDR2 SVGAGI. There are 13 residues in the CDR3. This CDR3 is CASSRDSSYGYTF. The CDR3 bases are TGTGCCAGCAGCCGGGACAGCTCCTATGGCTACACCTTC.

This chain links TRBV4-3 with TRBJ2-7; the D gene is possibly TRBD1 (6 bases). The germline CDR1 and CDR2 sequences are LGHNA and YSLEER. V was clipped by 0 bases and J by 4 bases, with 13 bases between them. The CDR3 consists of 15 residues. In DNA, the CDR3 is TGCGCCAGCAGCCAAGAGGCACACCAGGGGTACGAGCAGTACTTC. Its protein is CASSQEAHQGYEQYF.

The rearrangement joins TRBV30 to TRBJ1-5; 8 bases align to TRBD1. Germline assignment: CDR1 GTSNPN and CDR2 SVGIG (reference sequence). Losses at the gene ends were 0 bases for V and 0 bases for J; bases not matched to a gene: 10. The CDR3 runs 18 residues. In DNA form, the CDR3 reads TGTGCCTGGAGTGTATCGCCTCAGGGGGCCTATAGCAATCAGCCCCAGCATTTT. This gives the protein CAWSVSPQGAYSNQPQHF.

The chain recombines TRBV9 with TRBJ2-2, with unresolved D. The CDR3 has 15 amino acids. The germline CDR1 and CDR2 sequences are SGDLS and YYNGEE. Trimming cost V 7 bases and J 0 bases, with 13 bases left between them. CDR3 residues: CASLGWAANTGELFF. The CDR3 nucleotides read TGTGCCAGCCTGGGTTGGGCAGCGAACACCGGGGAGCTGTTTTTT. Looking up the rest from reference TRBV9 and TRBJ2-2 gives the full variable domain: DSGVTQTPKHLITATGQRVTLRCSPRSGDLSVYWYQQSLDQGLQFLIQYYNGEERAKGNILERFSAQQFPDLHSELNLSSLELGDSALYFCASLGWAANTGELFFGEGSRLTVL.

The chain has TRBV30 and TRBJ2-2; 7 nucleotides agree with TRBD1. V lost 0 bases, J lost 2 bases, and 6 bases stayed unmatched. In germline, CDR1 is GTSNPN, CDR2 SVGIG (reference sequence). CDR3 length: 16 residues. The CDR3 DNA reads as TGTGCCTGGAGTGTACCCGGGACAGTTAACACCGGGGAGCTGTTTTTT. Translation gives CAWSVPGTVNTGELFF.

A few counts support this clone. The gene calls are TRBV11-1 and TRBJ1-6, with 10 bases lining up with TRBD1. There are 16 residues in the CDR3. After removal of 5 bases from V and 6 bases from J, the junction contained 7 bases not matched to a gene. Germline loops: CDR1 SGHAT, CDR2 FQDESV (reference sequence). The CDR3 reads CASSQTGGASNSPLHF. The CDR3 bases are TGTGCCAGCAGCCAGACAGGGGGCGCAAGTAATTCACCCCTCCACTTT.